The 30 T cell receptor beta chains below come from one sample, sequenced in a study of tumor and adjacent non-tumor tissue in lung cancer. TCRbeta libraries were built with three rounds of nested PCR, modified from ARM-PCR. In TCRdb, the multiplex PCR reads were re-called with MiXCR into one record per CDR3 protein. Among 60,000 to 70,000 distinct CDR3 sequences listed, more than 65% were seen once. This sample's RNA came from whole unsorted tissue. The normal lung tissue was taken more than 3 cm from the tumor edge. Sequences were obtained from distant non-tumor lung tissue. These receptors all come from a man in his 60s with non-small cell lung cancer.

A remark on this clonotype: No conserved phenylalanine or tryptophan is present at the end of the CDR3, so a read error is the likely explanation. This chain links TRBV12-3 or TRBV12-4 with TRBJ1-2; TRBD1 might be the D (5 bases). The length of the CDR3 is 14 residues. V lost 6 bases to trimming and J lost 8 bases, with 19 bases between them. CDR3 nucleotide sequence: TGTGCCAGCAGACCCCTCGCCAGGGTAGGAGGCTACACCATC. It encodes CASRPLARVGGYTI.

There are a few counts of this clonotype. An end of the junction differs from the germline gene, which may be a read error. The chain carries TRBV5-4 and TRBJ2-3; 8 bases fit TRBD2. CDR1 and CDR2 from the germline V gene are SGHNT and YYREEE (reference sequence). The CDR3 runs 16 residues. The CDR3 DNA is TGTGCCAACAGCCCTATTGAGCGGGAGCCGGGAGATACGCAGTTTTTT. Protein sequence: CANSPIEREPGDTQFF.

This clonotype was picked up a small number of times. A read error may produce the germline difference seen at one junction end. The V and J genes are TRBV6-5 and TRBJ2-1; D is ambiguous. This CDR3 is built from 14 residues. Germline V gives CDR1 MNHEY, CDR2 SVGAGI. CDR3 coding DNA: TGTGCCAGCAGTTACTCCGAGGAGTATAATGAGCAGCTCTTC. It is translated as CASSYSEEYNEQLF.

In the case of this clonotype: The junction differs from germline at one of its ends, possibly a read error. The V call is TRBV29-1, the J call TRBJ1-1; 7 bases are shared with TRBD1. The length of the CDR3 is 15 residues. From germline, CDR1 is SQVTM and CDR2 ANQGSEA. CDR3 in amino acids: CSVESVYRGTTEAFF. CDR3 in DNA: TGCAGTGTTGAATCGGTCTACAGGGGTACAACTGAAGCTTTCTTT. Variable domain in full (rest from reference TRBV29-1 and TRBJ1-1): SAVISQKPSRDICQRGTSLTIQCQVDSQVTMMFWYRQQPGQSLTLIATANQGSEATYESGFVIDKFPISRPNLTFSTLTVSNMSPEDSSIYLCSVESVYRGTTEAFFGQGTRLTVV.

With respect to this clonotype: The junction and the germline gene differ at one end; a read error may be behind it. The chain has TRBV5-4 and TRBJ2-2; a possible D gene is TRBD2 (5 bases). Germline V gene lookup returns CDR1 SGHNT and CDR2 YYREEE (reference sequence). The CDR3 has 12 residues. The CDR3 protein is CASSGDTGELLF. The DNA of the CDR3 is TGTGCCAGCAGCGGGGATACTGGGGAGCTGCTTTTT. Full variable domain (outside the CDR3, taken from reference TRBV5-4 and TRBJ2-2): ETGVTQSPTHLIKTRGQQVTLRCSSQSGHNTVSWYQQALGQGPQFIFQYYREEENGRGNFPPRFSGLQFPNYSSELNVNALELDDSALYLCASSGDTGELLFGEGSRLTVL.

This clonotype was counted only a few times. A much larger clone lies a single base off, so this may be a read error. This chain uses TRBV7-9 with TRBJ2-5; D not resolved. The germline V gene encodes CDR1 SEHNR and CDR2 FQNEAQ (reference sequence). The CDR3 sequence is 12 residues long. CDR3 coding DNA: TGTGACAGCAGCTTTGTTGGTGAGACCCAGTACTTC. Amino acid sequence: CDSSFVGETQYF. Using reference TRBV7-9 and TRBJ2-5 for the parts outside the CDR3, the full variable domain is DTGVSQNPRHKITKRGQNVTFRCDPISEHNRLYWYRQTLGQGPEFLTYFQNEAQLEKSRLLSDRFSAERPKGSFSTLEIQRTEQGDSAMYLCDSSFVGETQYFGPGTRLLVL.

To note about this clonotype: A much bigger clone sits one base away, suggesting this may be a read error. The chain is built from TRBV28 and TRBJ2-2; D assignment may be TRBD1 or TRBD2 (5 bases each). Germline CDR1 and CDR2: MDHEN and SYDVKM. The CDR3 runs 17 residues. V gave up 3 bases and J gave up 3 bases, with 17 bases separating them. As DNA, the CDR3 is TGTGCCAGCAGTTTTCCCCACCGGGACCTAGACACCGGGGAGCTGTTTTTT. The encoded protein is CASSFPHRDLDTGELFF.

This clonotype was detected once. The CDR3 region is CANTTHGTGRDEQFF. Written as DNA, the CDR3 is TGTGCCAACACCACTCACGGGACAGGGAGAGATGAGCAGTTCTTC. The chain uses TRBV12-3 or TRBV12-4 and TRBJ2-1; 9 bases line up with TRBD1. The CDR3 contains 15 residues. The V gene end was trimmed by 10 bases and the J gene end by 8 bases; junction bases not matched to a gene: 15.

The chain employs TRBV29-1 and TRBJ2-7, with 7 bases identical to TRBD1. The length of the CDR3 is 15 residues. V shed 7 bases and J 5 bases; nucleotides not matched to a gene: 17. CDR1 and CDR2 (germline): SQVTM, ANQGSEA. CDR3 nucleotide sequence: TGCAGCGCATCAAGTGGGGGACAGTGTTCCCACGAGCAGTACTTC. The encoded protein is CSASSGGQCSHEQYF.

As regards this clonotype: A junction boundary mismatches the germline segment, possibly from a read error. The chain employs TRBV7-8 and TRBJ2-2; D gene ambiguous. The CDR3 totals 13 residues. Germline loops: CDR1 SGHVS, CDR2 FQNEAQ. The DNA for the CDR3 is TGTGCCAGCAGCGTGAAGAACACCAGGGAGCTGTTTTTT. It specifies CASSVKNTRELFF.

V is TRBV7-3 and J is TRBJ1-1; 7 bases fit TRBD1. V lost 6 bases and J lost 4; bases outside the gene matches: 8. CDR3 size: 14 residues. Germline CDR1 reads SGHTA; CDR2 reads FQGTGA. CDR3 sequence: CASRPGQASTEAFF. DNA of the CDR3: TGTGCCAGCAGGCCCGGACAGGCGAGCACTGAAGCTTTCTTT. Using reference TRBV7-3 and TRBJ1-1 for the parts outside the CDR3, the full variable domain is GAGVSQTPSNKVTEKGKYVELRCDPISGHTALYWYRQSLGQGPEFLIYFQGTGAADDSGLPNDRFFAVRPEGSVSTLKIQRTERGDSAVYLCASRPGQASTEAFFGQGTRLTVV.

This chain connects TRBV15 to TRBJ1-1, with a tentative D call TRBD1 (6 bases). Trimming took off 5 bases at V and 1 base at J, with 20 bases between the two ends. This CDR3 has 17 amino acids. CDR1 and CDR2 (germline): LNHNV, YYDKDF (reference sequence). The CDR3 nucleotides read TGTGCCACCAGCCCACGGCGGACAGAGGCCACGAACACTGAAGCTTTCTTT. Its translation is CATSPRRTEATNTEAFF.

This clonotype was counted at least ten times. The chain recombines TRBV20-1 with TRBJ1-4; D not resolved. Germline loops: CDR1 DFQATT, CDR2 SNEGSKA (reference sequence). CDR3 size: 13 residues. V lost 5 bases, J lost 9 bases, and 16 bases lay in between. The CDR3: CSAGGFQAQKLFF. The CDR3 DNA reads as TGCAGTGCTGGCGGATTTCAGGCCCAAAAACTGTTTTTT.

The J gene is TRBJ2-3, the V gene TRBV29-1; maybe TRBD2 (5 bases). Trimming removed 8 bases from V and 4 bases from J, with 16 bases in between. Germline CDR1 and CDR2: SQVTM and ANQGSEA. The CDR3 spans 13 residues. The DNA of the CDR3 is TGCAGCCTCGGAGAGCGGACTCCAGATACGCAGTATTTT. Translation gives CSLGERTPDTQYF.

The rearrangement uses TRBV6-5 and TRBJ2-7, with a weak D call TRBD1 (5 bases). Trimming removed 6 bases from V and 6 bases from J, with 9 bases in between. The CDR3 loop spans 11 amino acids. Germline values: CDR1 MNHEY, CDR2 SVGAGI. The CDR3 DNA reads TGTGCCAGCAGGCGGCAGGGCGAGCAGTACTTC. Translation gives CASRRQGEQYF.

Of note for this clonotype: At one of its ends the junction is not consistent with the germline gene, which may arise from a read error. V is TRBV7-8 and J is TRBJ2-3, with TRBD1 identical over 8 bases. Germline V gene lookup returns CDR1 SGHVS and CDR2 FQNEAQ. The CDR3 runs 14 residues. For the CDR3, the DNA is TGTGCCAGCAGCAAGGACAGGGTGGCAGATACGCAGTGTTTT. It is translated as CASSKDRVADTQCF.

Of note for this clonotype: The junction does not match germline at one end; this may be a read error. The V call is TRBV29-1, the J call TRBJ2-1; a weak D match, TRBD2 (5 bases). This CDR3 comprises 11 residues. Germline V gives CDR1 SQVTM, CDR2 ANQGSEA. CDR3 sequence: CSAEDTGKQFF. The CDR3 DNA follows: TGCAGCGCTGAAGACACGGGGAAGCAGTTCTTC.

This clonotype showed up just a few times. An end of the junction differs from the germline gene, which may be a read error. V is TRBV11-2 and J is TRBJ2-5; D is unclear. Germline-derived CDR1 and CDR2 are SGHAT and FQNNGV. This CDR3 is built from 14 residues. CDR3 protein: CASGTSDGQGTQYF. CDR3 coding DNA: TGTGCCAGCGGCACATCCGACGGGCAAGGGACCCAGTACTTC.

The chain is built from TRBV29-1 and TRBJ1-2, with a tentative D call TRBD1 (5 bases). CDR1 and CDR2 from the germline V gene are SQVTM and ANQGSEA. V was cut by 6 bases and J by 12 bases, with 20 bases left in between. This CDR3 contains 12 residues. CDR3 sequence: CSVTETNYAHTF. The CDR3 bases are TGCAGCGTGACAGAAACTAACTATGCCCACACCTTC.

As concerns this clonotype: A junction end diverges from the germline sequence, so it may reflect a read error. The chain carries TRBV11-1 and TRBJ2-2; D unclear. The CDR3 loop spans 14 amino acids. Germline-derived CDR1 and CDR2 are SGHAT and FQDESV (reference sequence). CDR3 nucleotides: TGTGTCAGCATCTATGCTAGTTGCACCGTGGAGCTGTCTTTT. This encodes CVSIYASCTVELSF.

With respect to this clonotype: Mismatch with germline at one junction end may stem from a read error. The chain couples TRBV29-1 to TRBJ1-1; 7 bases are shared with TRBD1. The CDR3 runs 13 residues. CDR1 and CDR2 from the germline V gene are SQVTM and ANQGSEA. CDR3 nucleotides: TGCAGCGCCTTGGCAGGGGGGGTCACTGAAGCTTTCTTC. Its protein is CSALAGGVTEAFF.

Comment on this clonotype: No conserved phenylalanine or tryptophan ends this CDR3, so it is likely a read error. J is TRBJ2-1 and V is TRBV14; tentatively, D is TRBD2 (6 bases). Germline V gene sequence: CDR1 SGHDN, CDR2 FVKESK. The CDR3 is made up of 14 amino acids. V dropped 3 bases and J dropped 11 bases, with 17 bases sitting between them. CDR3 nucleotide sequence: TGTGCCAGCAGCCAGGCTAGCGTGGGAAGGCAGCAGTTCTTA. Translation: CASSQASVGRQQFL.

Comment on this clonotype: A much larger clone is a single base away; this may be a read error. This chain links TRBV7-9 with TRBJ2-1; D gene uncertain. The CDR3 has 11 residues. Germline V gives CDR1 SEHNR, CDR2 FQNEAQ (reference sequence). This chain's CDR3 is CARSLGDEQFF. The CDR3 DNA reads as TGTGCCAGGAGCTTAGGCGATGAGCAGTTCTTC. The variable domain in full, with the rest retrieved from reference TRBV7-9 and TRBJ2-1, is DTGVSQNPRHKITKRGQNVTFRCDPISEHNRLYWYRQTLGQGPEFLTYFQNEAQLEKSRLLSDRFSAERPKGSFSTLEIQRTEQGDSAMYLCARSLGDEQFFGPGTRLTVL.

The V call is TRBV29-1, the J call TRBJ1-2; D is unclear. V lost 5 bases and J 4 bases, leaving 8 bases between the germline ends. The germline V gene has CDR1 SQVTM and CDR2 ANQGSEA. This CDR3 is 11 amino acids long. CDR3 coding DNA: TGCAGCGTTACGAGGCTCTATGGCTACACCTTC. Translation gives CSVTRLYGYTF.

This chain connects TRBV12-3 or TRBV12-4 to TRBJ2-5; D call uncertain. This CDR3 spans 13 amino acids. The V end was cut by 2 bases, the J end by 5 bases, with 9 bases between. The CDR3 DNA reads as TGTGCCAGCAGTTTACTACCCCAGGAGACCCAGTACTTC. Protein product: CASSLLPQETQYF.

On this clonotype itself: A junction end diverges from the germline sequence, so it may reflect a read error. V and J are TRBV6-1 and TRBJ2-3; 7 bases match TRBD2. Per the germline V gene, CDR1 is MNHNS and CDR2 is SASEGT. This CDR3 is built from 15 residues. The DNA of the CDR3 is TGTACCAGCAGACCTTCGGGCGGGAGTGCAGATACGCAGTATTTT. Encoded protein: CTSRPSGGSADTQYF.

This chain uses TRBV6-1 with TRBJ2-1; D perhaps matches TRBD1 (5 bases). The ends were cut back, 7 bases at V and 8 bases at J, with 18 bases in the middle. Germline values: CDR1 MNHNS, CDR2 SASEGT. The CDR3 runs 14 residues. CDR3 nucleotide sequence: TGTGCCAGCAATCACTACCCTTACAGGTATGAGCAGTTCTTC. It encodes CASNHYPYRYEQFF.

With regard to this clonotype: The junction departs from germline at one end; a sequencing error may be responsible. The genes are TRBV11-2 and TRBJ2-1; perhaps TRBD2 as D (5 bases). Per the germline V gene, CDR1 is SGHAT and CDR2 is FQNNGV. The CDR3 is 11 residues long. The CDR3 reads CASSFYDERLF. CDR3 nucleotide sequence: TGTGCCAGCAGCTTCTATGATGAGCGGTTATTC. Full variable domain (missing parts from reference TRBV11-2 and TRBJ2-1): EAGVAQSPRYKIIEKRQSVAFWCNPISGHATLYWYQQILGQGPKLLIQFQNNGVVDDSQLPKDRFSAERLKGVDSTLKIQPAKLEDSAVYLCASSFYDERLFGPGTRLTVL.

Many counts were recorded for this clonotype. The chain employs TRBV30 and TRBJ1-1, with D possibly being TRBD1 (5 bases). The V and J ends lost 1 base and 4 bases respectively, with 10 bases between them. Germline-derived CDR1 and CDR2 are GTSNPN and SVGIG (reference sequence). This CDR3 is built from 13 residues. This CDR3 is CAWSEGVGTEAFF. The CDR3 nucleotides read TGTGCCTGGAGTGAAGGGGTTGGCACTGAAGCTTTCTTT.

This clonotype was detected only once. The chain uses TRBV20-1 and TRBJ2-1; perhaps TRBD1 as D (5 bases). This CDR3 is built from 15 residues. Between the trimmed V and J ends, which lost 3 bases and 6 bases, there was a span of 18 bases. From germline, CDR1 is DFQATT and CDR2 SNEGSKA (reference sequence). CDR3 coding DNA: TGCAGTGCTAGCAGAATGGCAGGGTACAGCAATGAGCAGTTCTTC. Amino acid sequence: CSASRMAGYSNEQFF.